These 26 T cell receptor beta chains were sequenced from one sample in a study of cytomegalovirus exposure and HLA in healthy donors. Some clones are missing from TCRdb's copy, which holds only in-frame ones; the method was immunoSEQ multiplex PCR. This sample has some 140,000 clones, with 70% to 90% found just once. The sample taken for sequencing was PBMCs. These receptors were obtained from a human donor in good health.

This clone has just one count. The V call is TRBV4-1, the J call TRBJ1-3; D is perhaps TRBD1 (5 bases). Trimming removed 4 bases from V and 4 bases from J, with 20 bases in between. Germline V gives CDR1 MGHRA, CDR2 YSYEKL. This CDR3 spans 17 amino acids. CDR3 nucleotide sequence: TGCGCCAGCAGCCGAGGAATTACTAAGGGGCAGGGAAACACCATATATTTT. Protein product: CASSRGITKGQGNTIYF.

The V gene is TRBV7-2, the J gene TRBJ2-2, with 14 bases that match TRBD2. This CDR3 is built from 19 residues. V gave up 5 bases and J gave up 0 bases; unmatched junction bases: 8. Germline values: CDR1 SGHTA, CDR2 FQGNSA. The CDR3 loop reads CASSPFGLAGGSNTGELFF. CDR3 bases: TGTGCCAGCAGCCCATTTGGACTAGCGGGGGGATCGAACACCGGGGAGCTGTTTTTT.

This clone showed up many times. CDR3 in DNA: TGTGCCAGCAGCTCTAAGACAGCCTATTCCTACGAGCAGTACTTC. Its translation is CASSSKTAYSYEQYF. The genes are TRBV13 and TRBJ2-7; a possible D gene is TRBD1 (5 bases). The V gene's germline CDR1 is PRHDT and CDR2 FYEKMQ (reference sequence). Trimming took 4 bases from V and 1 from J, leaving 14 bases between them. The length of the CDR3 is 15 residues.

The chain links TRBV4-1 to TRBJ2-6; 7 nucleotides agree with TRBD1. With 3 bases clipped from V and 3 bases from J, the junction kept 17 bases outside the gene matches. The germline CDR1 and CDR2 sequences are MGHRA and YSYEKL. The CDR3 sequence is 20 residues long. The CDR3 DNA follows: TGCGCCAGCAGCCATCTATCGACAGGGTTGCCCTTCAATGGGGCCAACGTCCTGACTTTC. Its translation: CASSHLSTGLPFNGANVLTF.

V usage is TRBV5-6 and J usage is TRBJ2-7, with a tentative D call TRBD1 (5 bases). Trimming removed 4 bases at V and 4 bases at J, with 9 bases between. Per germline, CDR1 SGHDT and CDR2 YYEEEE. The CDR3 spans 12 residues. CDR3 nucleotide sequence: TGTGCCAGCAGCCAGGGTTTTTACGAGCAGTACTTC. This sequence encodes CASSQGFYEQYF. Full variable domain (remainder filled in from reference TRBV5-6 and TRBJ2-7): DAGVTQSPTHLIKTRGQQVTLRCSPKSGHDTVSWYQQALGQGPQFIFQYYEEEERQRGNFPDRFSGHQFPNYSSELNVNALLLGDSALYLCASSQGFYEQYFGPGTRLTVT.

The CDR3 sequence: CASSLTNHQPQHF. The CDR3 DNA sequence: TGCGCCAGCAGCCTTACAAATCATCAGCCCCAGCATTTT. The chain carries TRBV4-1 and TRBJ1-5; D uncertain. CDR3 length: 13 amino acids. Germline values: CDR1 MGHRA, CDR2 YSYEKL. The V end lost 4 bases, the J end lost 5 bases, and 9 bases lay between the germline ends.

This chain uses TRBV2 with TRBJ2-2; weak D call: TRBD1 (6 bases). The CDR3 runs to 14 residues. Germline lookup yields CDR1 SNHLY and CDR2 FYNNEI. V was pared by 7 bases and J by 0 bases, with 9 bases between. CDR3 loop: CASTWTANTGELFF. Here the CDR3 DNA reads TGTGCCAGCACCTGGACAGCGAACACCGGGGAGCTGTTTTTT.

The chain has TRBV7-3 and TRBJ2-7, with D possibly being TRBD2 (6 bases). Germline V gene data show CDR1 as SGHTA and CDR2 as FQGTGA. V gave up 9 bases and J gave up 0 bases, with 12 bases separating them. The CDR3 covers 13 residues. This chain's CDR3 is CASSGTPSYEQYF. The CDR3 DNA sequence: TGTGCCAGTTCCGGGACTCCCTCCTACGAGCAGTACTTC.

The chain links TRBV29-1 to TRBJ1-4; 12 bases fit TRBD1. The ends lost 6 bases at V and 4 bases at J; junction bases unmatched: 6. CDR3 length: 15 residues. CDR1 is SQVTM, CDR2 ANQGSEA, per germline. CDR3 region: CSVSGTGGINEKLFF. CDR3 DNA: TGCAGCGTCTCCGGGACAGGGGGCATTAATGAAAAACTGTTTTTT.

CDR3 sequence (DNA): TGTGCCAGCAGCGCCCGGGAGCCCTATGGCTACACCTTC. Protein sequence: CASSAREPYGYTF. The V call is TRBV9, the J call TRBJ1-2; no definite D call. Germline V lookup: CDR1 SGDLS, CDR2 YYNGEE. Trimming stripped 3 bases from V and 4 bases from J, with 10 bases between. This CDR3 spans 13 amino acids. The whole variable domain, remainder taken from reference TRBV9 and TRBJ1-2, is DSGVTQTPKHLITATGQRVTLRCSPRSGDLSVYWYQQSLDQGLQFLIQYYNGEERAKGNILERFSAQQFPDLHSELNLSSLELGDSALYFCASSAREPYGYTFGSGTRLTVV.

This CDR3 is CASSDPGGRGYTF. CDR3 bases: TGCGCCAGCAGTGACCCAGGGGGTAGGGGCTACACCTTC. The V gene is TRBV10-2, the J gene TRBJ1-2, with 7 bases matching TRBD1. CDR3 length equals 13 residues. With 3 bases clipped from V and 8 bases from J, the junction kept 6 bases outside the gene matches. CDR1 and CDR2 (germline): WSHSY, SAAADI.

The CDR3 nucleotides read TGTGCCAGCAGTTACCTGGCGGGGGGGCAGTTCAATGAGCAGTTCTTC. Amino acid sequence: CASSYLAGGQFNEQFF. The V and J genes are TRBV6-5 and TRBJ2-1; 9 bases align to TRBD2. Per germline, CDR1 MNHEY and CDR2 SVGAGI. The junction had 8 bases not matched to a gene; V was cut back by 2 bases and J by 6 bases. The CDR3 runs to 16 residues.

Of note for this clone: Other DNA sequences of this sample code for an identical CDR3. The chain links TRBV27 to TRBJ2-7; 11 positions agree with TRBD2. Germline loops: CDR1 MNHEY, CDR2 SMNVEV (reference sequence). This CDR3 has 14 amino acids. The trim removed 5 bases at V and 3 bases at J, leaving 3 bases unmatched. This CDR3 is CASSPGLAGYEQYF. The CDR3, as DNA: TGTGCCAGCAGTCCCGGACTAGCGGGCTACGAGCAGTACTTC.

The gene calls are TRBV7-2 and TRBJ2-2; 8 positions agree with TRBD2. The CDR3 runs to 16 residues. Germline values: CDR1 SGHTA, CDR2 FQGNSA. V lost 1 base to trimming and J lost 3 bases; unmatched junction nucleotides: 4. CDR3: CASSLVAGIDTGELFF. In DNA form, the CDR3 reads TGTGCCAGCAGCTTAGTAGCGGGGATAGACACCGGGGAGCTGTTTTTT.

The V and J genes are TRBV15 and TRBJ2-1; 10 positions agree with TRBD2. Germline V gene lookup returns CDR1 LNHNV and CDR2 YYDKDF (reference sequence). The trim removed 5 bases at V and 6 bases at J, leaving 10 bases unmatched. The CDR3 extends over 16 amino acids. The CDR3 loop is CATSPQGGLASNEQFF. CDR3 in DNA: TGTGCCACCAGCCCCCAGGGGGGACTAGCGAGCAATGAGCAGTTCTTC.

J is TRBJ2-1 and V is TRBV5-1, with 10 bases lining up with TRBD2. J gave up 0 bases and V 4 bases, and 4 bases lay outside the gene matches. CDR1 and CDR2 from the germline V gene are SGHRS and YFSETQ. The CDR3 loop spans 16 amino acids. The chain's CDR3 is CASSPTSGASYNEQFF. The CDR3 DNA follows: TGCGCCAGCAGCCCTACTAGCGGGGCCTCCTACAATGAGCAGTTCTTC.

This sequence joins TRBV6-1 and TRBJ2-4; TRBD2 matches at 7 bases. The CDR3 contains 14 residues. Looked up from germline, CDR1 is MNHNS and CDR2 is SASEGT. Trimming cost V 4 bases and J 15 bases; bases outside gene matches: 15. The DNA for the CDR3 is TGTGCCAGCAGTGCACGACTAGGACTAGACTCTTTGTACTTC. This encodes CASSARLGLDSLYF.

The CDR3 DNA sequence: TGTGCCAGCAGCCCGGGGACATACGAGCAGTACTTC. Protein: CASSPGTYEQYF. This sequence joins TRBV9 and TRBJ2-7, with D maybe TRBD1 (6 bases). Trimming pared 4 bases from V and 4 bases from J, leaving 9 bases between. The CDR3 totals 12 residues. From germline, CDR1 is SGDLS and CDR2 YYNGEE.

The gene calls are TRBV9 and TRBJ1-5; the match to TRBD1 covers 7 bases. Per the germline V gene, CDR1 is SGDLS and CDR2 is YYNGEE. The CDR3 runs to 14 residues. V was pared by 4 bases and J by 5 bases, with 6 bases of the junction left unmatched. CDR3 sequence: CASSPGTADQPQHF. DNA of the CDR3: TGTGCCAGCAGCCCCGGGACAGCCGATCAGCCCCAGCATTTT.

There are a few counts of this clone. The chain is built from TRBV6-1 and TRBJ2-2; a possible D gene is TRBD2 (6 bases). This CDR3 comprises 13 residues. Trimming took 6 bases from V and 6 from J, leaving 11 bases between them. CDR1 is MNHNS, CDR2 SASEGT, per germline. The CDR3, as DNA: TGTGCCAGCAGATGGAGGGAGGCCGGGGAGCTGTTTTTT. Translating it yields CASRWREAGELFF.

About this clone itself: One junction end does not reproduce the germline sequence, and a read error may be involved. This chain connects TRBV7-7 to TRBJ1-3; no definite D call. Germline V gene data show CDR1 as SSHAT and CDR2 as FNYEAQ (reference sequence). The CDR3 is made up of 11 amino acids. Here the CDR3 DNA reads TGTGCTAGCAGCTTAGAGCCAAGAGTATATTTT. Translation gives CASSLEPRVYF.

In DNA, the CDR3 is TGCGCCAGCAGTGATCGCTCTGGAAACACCATATATTTT. Its protein is CASSDRSGNTIYF. The chain links TRBV10-2 to TRBJ1-3, with no clear D. The germline V and J ends were trimmed by 3 bases and 0 bases, with 3 bases remaining between them. CDR3 size: 13 residues. CDR1 is WSHSY and CDR2 is SAAADI in the germline V gene.

This chain joins TRBV7-9 and TRBJ1-5; D is perhaps TRBD1 (6 bases). With 3 bases removed from V and 4 bases from J, the gap between germline ends came to 16 bases. This CDR3 region has 16 residues. Per the germline V gene, CDR1 is SEHNR and CDR2 is FQNEAQ (reference sequence). The CDR3 coding sequence is TGTGCCAGCAGCTTCGGGGCAGGGGTTTGGAATCAGCCCCAGCATTTT. It codes for CASSFGAGVWNQPQHF.

For the CDR3, the DNA is TGTGCCAGCAGTGAAGACATGAACACTGAAGCTTTCTTT. This sequence encodes CASSEDMNTEAFF. The chain is built from TRBV2 and TRBJ1-1; D is unresolved. Germline CDR1 SNHLY, CDR2 FYNNEI. The CDR3 has 13 amino acids. The V and J ends lost 1 base and 0 bases respectively, with 3 bases between them. Variable domain in full (rest from reference TRBV2 and TRBJ1-1): EPEVTQTPSHQVTQMGQEVILRCVPISNHLYFYWYRQILGQKVEFLVSFYNNEISEKSEIFDDQFSVERPDGSNFTLKIRSTKLEDSAMYFCASSEDMNTEAFFGQGTRLTVV.

The V gene is TRBV4-2, the J gene TRBJ2-7; 7 bases align to TRBD2. Germline CDR1 is LGHNA and CDR2 is YNFKEQ. The length of the CDR3 is 17 residues. V was pared by 0 bases and J by 3 bases, with 11 bases of the junction left unmatched. CDR3: CASSQDPDSGSYYEQYF. The CDR3 nucleotides read TGTGCCAGCAGCCAAGATCCTGATAGCGGGTCATACTACGAGCAGTACTTC.

This clone was seen just once. The V and J genes are TRBV4-3 and TRBJ1-4; D unclear. The V end lost 1 base, the J end lost 5 bases, and 8 bases lay between the germline ends. CDR3 length equals 14 residues. Germline V gene sequence: CDR1 LGHNA, CDR2 YSLEER. The CDR3 here is CASSQGGENEKLFF. As DNA, the CDR3 is TGCGCCAGCAGCCAAGGAGGTGAAAATGAAAAACTGTTTTTT.